The 19 T cell receptor beta chains listed next were all sequenced from one sample in a study of vaccination effects on CD4 cells after COVID-19. This table comes from immunoSEQ multiplex PCR, and its TCRdb copy is limited to in-frame clones, with some not included. Of roughly 41,000 clones listed, 66% were seen once; the top ten hold 14% to 15%. Before any sequencing was done, the ViraFEST assay used viral peptide pools to expand antigen-specific CD4+ T cells. It was after 10 days of culture that CD4+ T cells were isolated. Having tested negative for nucleocapsid antibodies, the vaccine recipients showed no prior SARS-CoV-2 infection. Antigen specificity for these receptors is unknown. Sequences were derived from CD4+ T cells from PBMCs cultured with HCoV-OC43 spike peptides, sampled before COVID-19 vaccination. Subset given: HCoV-OC43 spike overlapping peptide pool stimulation. All receptors come from a human donor who received a COVID-19 vaccine.

The chain links TRBV27 to TRBJ1-2; D remains ambiguous. CDR1 is MNHEY and CDR2 is SMNVEV in the germline V gene (reference sequence). The CDR3 contains 14 residues. Trimming stripped 2 bases from V and 4 bases from J, with 11 bases between. This chain's CDR3 is CASSLNGLFYGYTF. Written as DNA, the CDR3 is TGTGCCAGCAGTTTAAATGGGTTATTCTATGGCTACACCTTC.

CDR3 loop: CASSAYRGANEKLFF. The CDR3 DNA follows: TGTGCCAGTAGTGCCTACAGGGGTGCTAATGAAAAACTGTTTTTT. The chain joins TRBV19 to TRBJ1-4, with 7 bases identical to TRBD1. This CDR3 comprises 15 residues. With V trimmed by 5 bases and J by 3 bases, 6 bases remained unmatched. CDR1 is LNHDA, CDR2 SQIVND, per germline (reference sequence).

The rearrangement joins TRBV4-1 to TRBJ1-2, with D unresolved. CDR3 length: 14 residues. The germline V gene has CDR1 MGHRA and CDR2 YSYEKL. V was cut by 1 base and J by 4 bases, with 10 bases left in between. The CDR3: CASSQASGFYGYTF. In DNA form, the CDR3 reads TGCGCCAGCAGCCAAGCATCGGGCTTCTATGGCTACACCTTC.

The CDR3 here is CSVPDRVRYNEQFF. CDR3 nucleotide sequence: TGCAGCGTTCCGGACAGGGTGCGCTACAATGAGCAGTTCTTC. V and J are TRBV29-1 and TRBJ2-1; 8 bases fit TRBD1. This CDR3 comprises 14 residues. V lost 5 bases and J lost 3; bases outside the gene matches: 6. Germline V gene lookup returns CDR1 SQVTM and CDR2 ANQGSEA.

There are a few counts of this clone. V gene TRBV18 combines with J gene TRBJ1-2, with a weak D call TRBD1 (6 bases). Germline lookup yields CDR1 KGHSH and CDR2 LQKENI. Trimming shortened V by 6 bases and J by 4 bases, and 12 bases separated the two germline ends. The CDR3 contains 13 residues. CDR3 nucleotides: TGTGCCAGCTCCCTCGACAGGTCCTATGGCTACACCTTC. It encodes CASSLDRSYGYTF.

This clone appeared a few times. The J gene is TRBJ1-1, the V gene TRBV20-1; no reliable D call. Germline V gene lookup returns CDR1 DFQATT and CDR2 SNEGSKA (reference sequence). The CDR3 length is 13 residues. V was cut by 3 bases and J by 5 bases, with 13 bases left in between. CDR3 nucleotides: TGCAGTGCTAGTCTCTCCGCTGGGACTGAAGCTTTCTTT. It translates to CSASLSAGTEAFF.

This chain joins TRBV11-2 and TRBJ2-7, with unresolved D. CDR1 and CDR2 (germline): SGHAT, FQNNGV. CDR3 size: 17 residues. V was shortened by 3 bases and J by 4 bases, with 22 bases between the two germline ends. The CDR3 region has the DNA TGTGCCAGCAGCTTCCCCTCTCAATTTGGGATTGAATACGAGCAGTACTTC. It specifies CASSFPSQFGIEYEQYF.

Only a few counts were recorded for this clone. The J gene is TRBJ1-1, the V gene TRBV6-1, with 7 bases matching TRBD1. Germline CDR1 MNHNS, CDR2 SASEGT. The CDR3 runs to 15 residues. The V segment lost 0 bases and the J segment 5 bases; nucleotides outside the gene matches: 6. In DNA form, the CDR3 reads TGTGCCAGCAGTGAAGCTTCGACAGGGAGAACTGAAGCTTTCTTT. It yields the protein CASSEASTGRTEAFF.

The chain uses TRBV6-2 or TRBV6-3 and TRBJ2-7; D is possibly TRBD2 (5 bases). Trimming cost V 4 bases and J 5 bases, with 18 bases left between them. The germline gives CDR1 MNHEY, CDR2 SVGEGT. CDR3 length: 15 amino acids. The CDR3, as DNA: TGTGCCAGCAGTTTCCGAGGGCTACTAATGAACGAGCAGTACTTC. Its translation: CASSFRGLLMNEQYF.

This clone was seen more than once but under ten times. The chain carries TRBV5-6 and TRBJ2-2, with 12 bases that match TRBD2. Per germline, CDR1 SGHDT and CDR2 YYEEEE. The CDR3 is 17 amino acids. The V gene end was trimmed by 4 bases and the J gene end by 8 bases; junction bases not matched to a gene: 12. The CDR3 loop is CASSPGLAGTRAGELFF. CDR3 in DNA: TGTGCCAGCAGCCCAGGACTAGCGGGGACCAGGGCGGGGGAGCTGTTTTTT.

This clone was detected a few times. V is TRBV5-4 and J is TRBJ1-2; a weak D match, TRBD1 (5 bases). CDR1 and CDR2 from the germline V gene are SGHNT and YYREEE (reference sequence). Trimming stripped 4 bases from V and 5 bases from J, with 12 bases between. The CDR3 runs to 13 residues. In DNA, the CDR3 is TGTGCCAGCAGCGCGGGGACGGAGTATGGCTACACCTTC. As protein: CASSAGTEYGYTF.

This rearrangement joins TRBV5-1 to TRBJ1-2; D is unresolved. CDR1 and CDR2 (germline): SGHRS, YFSETQ. Trimming pared 0 bases from V and 8 bases from J, leaving 8 bases between. CDR3 length: 12 amino acids. The CDR3 nucleotides are TGCGCCAGCAGCTTGGAAGTTGGGGGCTACACCTTC. This sequence encodes CASSLEVGGYTF.

This rearrangement joins TRBV6-1 to TRBJ2-4, with a tentative D call TRBD2 (7 bases). This CDR3 is 17 amino acids long. The V and J ends lost 0 bases and 3 bases respectively, with 15 bases between them. Germline V gives CDR1 MNHNS, CDR2 SASEGT. CDR3 sequence reads: CASSEALGGLSKNIQYF. The CDR3 DNA sequence: TGTGCCAGCAGTGAAGCGTTAGGGGGACTAAGCAAAAACATTCAGTACTTC.

This clone occurred a few times. The V gene is TRBV20-1, the J gene TRBJ2-1; maybe TRBD2 (5 bases). CDR3 length equals 11 residues. Trimming pared 4 bases from V and 8 bases from J, leaving 9 bases between. Germline V gives CDR1 DFQATT, CDR2 SNEGSKA (reference sequence). This chain's CDR3 is CSAISGYEQFF. CDR3 bases: TGCAGTGCTATCAGCGGATATGAGCAGTTCTTC.

CDR3 nucleotides: TGTGCCAGCAGTCGACAGGGCACAGATACGCAGTATTTT. Protein sequence: CASSRQGTDTQYF. The V call is TRBV6-5, the J call TRBJ2-3; perhaps TRBD1 as D (6 bases). Trimming took off 5 bases at V and 1 base at J, with 7 bases between the two ends. CDR3 size: 13 residues. Germline V lookup: CDR1 MNHEY, CDR2 SVGAGI.

J is TRBJ2-7 and V is TRBV7-2; 8 bases are shared with TRBD2. Germline trimming cut 1 base from V and 1 base from J; bases unmatched to any gene: 12. The CDR3 is made up of 18 amino acids. CDR1 and CDR2 (germline): SGHTA, FQGNSA. The DNA for the CDR3 is TGTGCCAGCAGCTTAGGATCGGGTAGCGGGACTCGGTCCTACGAGCAGTACTTC. It codes for CASSLGSGSGTRSYEQYF.

V gene TRBV5-1 combines with J gene TRBJ1-5; D is possibly TRBD1 (5 bases). The germline gives CDR1 SGHRS, CDR2 YFSETQ. The CDR3 covers 15 residues. Trimming cost V 0 bases and J 4 bases, with 11 bases left between them. CDR3 residues: CASSLAGTANQPQHF. The CDR3, as DNA: TGCGCCAGCAGCTTGGCGGGGACGGCTAATCAGCCCCAGCATTTT.

The chain couples TRBV19 to TRBJ1-4, with D perhaps TRBD1 (6 bases). Germline V gene data show CDR1 as LNHDA and CDR2 as SQIVND (reference sequence). There are 15 residues in the CDR3. V dropped 4 bases and J dropped 3 bases, with 12 bases sitting between them. CDR3: CASSTGAVSNEKLFF. In DNA form, the CDR3 reads TGTGCCAGTAGTACAGGGGCAGTCTCTAATGAAAAACTGTTTTTT.

The V call is TRBV4-2, the J call TRBJ2-3; D is perhaps TRBD1 (6 bases). The germline CDR1 and CDR2 sequences are LGHNA and YNFKEQ. The length of the CDR3 is 16 residues. Trimming took 0 bases from V and 4 from J, leaving 14 bases between them. CDR3 nucleotide sequence: TGTGCCAGCAGCCAAGATCAGGGCAGGGGAGCAGATACGCAGTATTTT. Amino acid sequence: CASSQDQGRGADTQYF.